The 2 T cell receptor beta chains below all came from one sample that was sequenced in a study of radiation and T cells in renal cell carcinoma. Method: immunoSEQ multiplex PCR; TCRdb's copy keeps in-frame clones and lacks some. The sample records 13,000 or so clones, around 57% being singletons. As to treatment: treatment-naive control, cytoreductive nephrectomy. Here the sequenced sample was tumor tissue, taken from a patient whose treatment was nephrectomy without radiotherapy. All receptors derive from a man aged 45-65 years with renal cell carcinoma.

This clone was counted once. This chain links TRBV15 with TRBJ1-1; 8 bases align to TRBD1. The CDR3 covers 17 residues. With 0 bases clipped from V and 4 bases from J, the junction kept 10 bases outside the gene matches. Germline CDR1 is LNHNV and CDR2 is YYDKDF (reference sequence). The CDR3: CATSRDYGIQGATEAFF. In DNA form, the CDR3 reads TGTGCCACCAGCAGAGATTACGGGATCCAGGGGGCCACTGAAGCTTTCTTT. The full variable domain, completed using reference TRBV15 and TRBJ1-1, is DAMVIQNPRYQVTQFGKPVTLSCSQTLNHNVMYWYQQKSSQAPKLLFHYYDKDFNNEADTPDNFQSRRPNTSFCFLDIRSPGLGDTAMYLCATSRDYGIQGATEAFFGQGTRLTVV.

The V call is TRBV9, the J call TRBJ1-1; D is ambiguous. CDR1 is SGDLS and CDR2 is YYNGEE in the germline V gene. Between the trimmed V and J ends, which lost 0 bases and 0 bases, there was a span of 6 bases. The CDR3 consists of 14 residues. Written as DNA, the CDR3 is TGTGCCAGCAGCGTAGTGGGCCTGAACACTGAAGCTTTCTTT. It specifies CASSVVGLNTEAFF. The full variable domain, with the rest looked up from reference TRBV9 and TRBJ1-1, is DSGVTQTPKHLITATGQRVTLRCSPRSGDLSVYWYQQSLDQGLQFLIQYYNGEERAKGNILERFSAQQFPDLHSELNLSSLELGDSALYFCASSVVGLNTEAFFGQGTRLTVV.